Detailed here is one TCR beta chain. The antigen is not known. The trim removed 6 bases at V and 3 bases at J, leaving 4 bases unmatched. The CDR3 is 15 residues long. Per the germline V gene, CDR1 is SGHVS and CDR2 is FQNEAQ. Donors came from a validation cohort of 90 to 150 subjects, distinct from the first 666-subject cohort. The sample originates from a study of cytomegalovirus exposure and HLA in healthy donors. TCRdb keeps only in-frame clones here, not all; method: immunoSEQ multiplex PCR. The table lists about 160,000 clones, 86% of them singletons, with approximately 2.4% in the top ten. Study observations and caveats: Reported results showed that the classifier diagnosed cytomegalovirus status with high specificity and sensitivity.

The clonotype was recovered from a woman younger than 30 in good health and CMV-seronegative. The sequenced sample consisted of PBMCs. The V call is TRBV7-8, the J call TRBJ2-3; 12 positions agree with TRBD2. In nucleotides, the CDR3 is TGTGCCAGCAGTCCGACTAGCGGGAGAACAGATACGCAGTATTTT. Encoded protein: CASSPTSGRTDTQYF.